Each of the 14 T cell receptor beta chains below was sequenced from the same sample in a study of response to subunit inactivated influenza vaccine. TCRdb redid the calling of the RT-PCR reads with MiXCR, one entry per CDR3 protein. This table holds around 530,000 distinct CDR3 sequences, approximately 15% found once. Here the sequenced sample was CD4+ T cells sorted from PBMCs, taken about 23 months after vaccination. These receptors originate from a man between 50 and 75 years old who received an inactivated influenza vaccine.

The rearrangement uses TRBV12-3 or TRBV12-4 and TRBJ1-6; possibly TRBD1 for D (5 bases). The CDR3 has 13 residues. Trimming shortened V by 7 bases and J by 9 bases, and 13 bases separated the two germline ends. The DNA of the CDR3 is TGTGCCAGCACGTCGAGTGGGGGTTCACCCCTCCACTTT. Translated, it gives CASTSSGGSPLHF.

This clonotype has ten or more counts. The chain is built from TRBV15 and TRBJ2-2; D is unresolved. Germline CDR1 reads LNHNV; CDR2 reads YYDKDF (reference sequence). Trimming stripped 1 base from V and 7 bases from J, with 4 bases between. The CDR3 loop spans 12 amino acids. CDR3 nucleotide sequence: TGTGCCACCAGCAGAGTCGGCGGGGAGCTGTTTTTT. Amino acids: CATSRVGGELFF.

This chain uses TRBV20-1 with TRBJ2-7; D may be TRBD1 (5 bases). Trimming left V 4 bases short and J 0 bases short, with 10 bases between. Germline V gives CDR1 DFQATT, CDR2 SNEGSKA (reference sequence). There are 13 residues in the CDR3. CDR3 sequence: CSANLQVSYEQYF. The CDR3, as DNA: TGCAGTGCTAATTTACAGGTCTCCTACGAGCAGTACTTC.

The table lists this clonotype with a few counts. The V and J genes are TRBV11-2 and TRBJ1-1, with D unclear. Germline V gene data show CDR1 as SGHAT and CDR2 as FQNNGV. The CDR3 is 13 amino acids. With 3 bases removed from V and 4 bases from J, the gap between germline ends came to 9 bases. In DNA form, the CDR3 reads TGTGCCAGCAGCTTTAACGGCCTCACTGAAGCTTTCTTT. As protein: CASSFNGLTEAFF.

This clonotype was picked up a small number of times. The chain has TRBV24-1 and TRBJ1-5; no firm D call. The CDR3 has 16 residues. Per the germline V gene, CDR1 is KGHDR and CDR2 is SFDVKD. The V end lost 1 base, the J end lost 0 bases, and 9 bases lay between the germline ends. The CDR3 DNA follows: TGTGCCACCAGTGATTTTGGGCAGATTAGCAATCAGCCCCAGCATTTT. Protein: CATSDFGQISNQPQHF.

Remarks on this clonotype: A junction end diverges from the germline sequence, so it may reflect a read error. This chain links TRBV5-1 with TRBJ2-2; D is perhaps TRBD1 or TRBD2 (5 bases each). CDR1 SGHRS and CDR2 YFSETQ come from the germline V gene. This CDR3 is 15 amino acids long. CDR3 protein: CASSFLQQGTGEQFF. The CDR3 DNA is TGCGCCAGCAGCTTTCTCCAGCAGGGTACCGGGGAGCAGTTTTTT.

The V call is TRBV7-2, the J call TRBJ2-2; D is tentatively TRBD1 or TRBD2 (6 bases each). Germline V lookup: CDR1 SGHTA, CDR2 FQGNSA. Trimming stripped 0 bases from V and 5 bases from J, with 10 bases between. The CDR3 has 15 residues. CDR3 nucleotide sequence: TGTGCCAGCAGCTTAGCTGGGGGGCGGACCGGGGAGCTGTTTTTT. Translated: CASSLAGGRTGELFF.

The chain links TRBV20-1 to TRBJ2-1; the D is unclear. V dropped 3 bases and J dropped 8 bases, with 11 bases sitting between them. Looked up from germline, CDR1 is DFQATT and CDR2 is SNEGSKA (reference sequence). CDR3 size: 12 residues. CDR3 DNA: TGCAGTGCTAGTCTCCAGTGGGATGAGCAGTTCTTC. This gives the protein CSASLQWDEQFF.

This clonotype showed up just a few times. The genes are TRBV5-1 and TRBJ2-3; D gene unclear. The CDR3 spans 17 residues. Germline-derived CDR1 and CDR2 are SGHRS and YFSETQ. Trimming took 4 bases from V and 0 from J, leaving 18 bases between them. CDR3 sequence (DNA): TGCGCCAGCAGCGTTGGTATGTCCGGATCTAGCACAGATACGCAGTATTTT. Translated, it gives CASSVGMSGSSTDTQYF.

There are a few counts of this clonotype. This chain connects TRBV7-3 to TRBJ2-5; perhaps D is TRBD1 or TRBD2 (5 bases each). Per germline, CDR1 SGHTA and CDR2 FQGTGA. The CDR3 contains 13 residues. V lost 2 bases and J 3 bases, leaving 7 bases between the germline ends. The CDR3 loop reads CASSLGTKETQYF. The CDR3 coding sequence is TGTGCCAGCAGCTTAGGGACCAAAGAGACCCAGTACTTC. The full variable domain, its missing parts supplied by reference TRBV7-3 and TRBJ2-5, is GAGVSQTPSNKVTEKGKYVELRCDPISGHTALYWYRQSLGQGPEFLIYFQGTGAADDSGLPNDRFFAVRPEGSVSTLKIQRTERGDSAVYLCASSLGTKETQYFGPGTRLLVL.

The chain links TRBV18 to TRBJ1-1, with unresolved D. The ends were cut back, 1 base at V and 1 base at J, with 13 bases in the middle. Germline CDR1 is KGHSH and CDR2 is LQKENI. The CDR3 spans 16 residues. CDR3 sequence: CASSPLGWSENTEAFF. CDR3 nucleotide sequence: TGTGCCAGCTCACCACTAGGTTGGTCAGAGAACACTGAAGCTTTCTTT.

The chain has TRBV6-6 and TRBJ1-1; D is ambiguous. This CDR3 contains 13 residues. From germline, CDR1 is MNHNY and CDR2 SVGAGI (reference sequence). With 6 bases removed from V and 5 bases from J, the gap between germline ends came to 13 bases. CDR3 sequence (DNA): TGTGCCAGCAGCTTTACGGCTGGTACTGAAGCTTTCTTT. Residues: CASSFTAGTEAFF.

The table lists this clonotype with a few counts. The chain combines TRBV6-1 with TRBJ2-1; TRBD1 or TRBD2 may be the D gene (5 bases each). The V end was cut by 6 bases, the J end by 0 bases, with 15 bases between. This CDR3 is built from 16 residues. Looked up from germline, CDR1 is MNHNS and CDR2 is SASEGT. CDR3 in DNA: TGTGCCAGCAGCTCGGGACGGCCGAGCTCCTACAATGAGCAGTTCTTC. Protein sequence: CASSSGRPSSYNEQFF.

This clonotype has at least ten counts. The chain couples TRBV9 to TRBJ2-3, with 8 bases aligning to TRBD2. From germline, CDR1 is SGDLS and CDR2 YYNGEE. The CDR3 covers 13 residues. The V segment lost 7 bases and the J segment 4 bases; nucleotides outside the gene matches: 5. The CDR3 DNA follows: TGTGCCAGCTCAGTAGCGGGATCAGATACGCAGTATTTT. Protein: CASSVAGSDTQYF.